These 16 T cell receptor beta chains were sequenced from one sample in a study of neurological immune-mediated disorders. From the 5' RACE reads, TCRdb called clonotypes with MiXCR, one entry per CDR3 protein. This table has tens of thousands of distinct CDR3 sequences, roughly 4.5% appearing once. Sequences were obtained from PBMCs. The receptor source for this set is a man younger than 40 with multiple sclerosis.

This clonotype came up many times. This chain uses TRBV5-1 with TRBJ2-5; D call uncertain. The germline gives CDR1 SGHRS, CDR2 YFSETQ. V was trimmed by 8 bases and J by 1 base, leaving 12 bases between them. The CDR3 runs 13 residues. The CDR3 is CASRGRSQETQYF. The CDR3 nucleotides read TGCGCCAGTCGCGGACGGAGCCAAGAGACCCAGTACTTC.

This clonotype was seen ten or more times. The V gene is TRBV7-9, the J gene TRBJ1-1; D might be TRBD1 (5 bases). Trimming stripped 5 bases from V and 5 bases from J, with 9 bases between. From germline, CDR1 is SEHNR and CDR2 FQNEAQ (reference sequence). This CDR3 spans 12 amino acids. Written as DNA, the CDR3 is TGTGCCAGCAGCGCAGGGAGAACTGAAGCTTTCTTT. Residues: CASSAGRTEAFF.

The chain recombines TRBV7-9 with TRBJ2-3, with D possibly matching TRBD2 (6 bases). With 5 bases removed from V and 4 bases from J, the gap between germline ends came to 13 bases. The CDR3 is made up of 14 amino acids. Germline V gene data show CDR1 as SEHNR and CDR2 as FQNEAQ (reference sequence). The CDR3 region is CASSPPVAADTQYF. CDR3 DNA: TGTGCCAGCAGCCCGCCCGTAGCGGCAGATACGCAGTATTTT.

This clonotype showed up many times. The chain links TRBV7-3 to TRBJ2-2; D possibly corresponds to TRBD1 (5 bases). The CDR3 extends over 14 amino acids. The germline V and J ends were trimmed by 2 bases and 6 bases, with 10 bases remaining between them. Germline V gives CDR1 SGHTA, CDR2 FQGTGA. This CDR3 is CASSLGQGPGELFF. The CDR3 nucleotides are TGTGCCAGCAGCTTAGGGCAGGGTCCCGGGGAGCTGTTTTTT.

This clonotype was recorded at least ten times. The chain carries TRBV27 and TRBJ1-1; TRBD1 agrees at 11 bases. Germline assignment: CDR1 MNHEY and CDR2 SMNVEV (reference sequence). The V segment lost 6 bases and the J segment 0 bases; nucleotides outside the gene matches: 9. CDR3 length equals 17 residues. The CDR3 is CASRRGTGGNMNTEAFF. For the CDR3, the DNA is TGTGCCAGCAGACGTGGGACAGGGGGTAACATGAACACTGAAGCTTTCTTT.

A few counts support this clonotype. The chain combines TRBV7-9 with TRBJ2-3; TRBD1 is a possible D gene (6 bases). Germline V CDR1 and CDR2: SEHNR, FQNEAQ (reference sequence). This CDR3 contains 15 residues. Trimming shortened V by 4 bases and J by 2 bases, and 13 bases separated the two germline ends. CDR3: CASSSGTRLTDTQYF. For the CDR3, the DNA is TGTGCCAGCAGCTCGGGGACAAGACTCACAGATACGCAGTATTTT.

This clonotype has at least ten counts. The V and J genes are TRBV5-1 and TRBJ1-2; D possibly corresponds to TRBD1 (5 bases). There are 14 residues in the CDR3. Germline CDR1 SGHRS, CDR2 YFSETQ. The germline V and J ends were trimmed by 4 bases and 4 bases, with 14 bases remaining between them. The CDR3 protein is CASSLGGVGYGYTF. The DNA for the CDR3 is TGCGCCAGCAGCCTGGGGGGTGTGGGCTATGGCTACACCTTC.

This clonotype was detected many times. The chain uses TRBV7-9 and TRBJ2-2; D is undetermined. V was cut by 3 bases and J by 1 base, with 0 bases left in between. The CDR3 covers 12 residues. In germline, CDR1 is SEHNR, CDR2 FQNEAQ (reference sequence). CDR3 residues: CASSLNTGELFF. CDR3 nucleotide sequence: TGTGCCAGCAGCTTGAACACCGGGGAGCTGTTTTTT. The full variable domain, in which reference TRBV7-9 and TRBJ2-2 provide the parts outside the CDR3, is DTGVSQNPRHKITKRGQNVTFRCDPISEHNRLYWYRQTLGQGPEFLTYFQNEAQLEKSRLLSDRFSAERPKGSFSTLEIQRTEQGDSAMYLCASSLNTGELFFGEGSRLTVL.

This clonotype was found many times. The CDR3: CAISETKTGGYGYTF. The CDR3 DNA is TGTGCCATCAGTGAGACCAAGACAGGGGGATATGGCTACACCTTC. This chain joins TRBV10-3 and TRBJ1-2; 9 bases are shared with TRBD1. Trimming at V came to 2 bases and at J to 5 bases, leaving 6 bases not matched to a gene. Germline CDR1 and CDR2: ENHRY and SYGVKD. CDR3 length: 15 residues.

This clonotype was seen ten or more times. The V and J genes are TRBV7-6 and TRBJ1-5, with D unclear. Germline V gene sequence: CDR1 SGHVS, CDR2 FNYEAQ. The CDR3 covers 13 residues. The V end lost 0 bases, the J end lost 5 bases, and 5 bases lay between the germline ends. CDR3 region: CASSLAFDQPQHF. CDR3 DNA sequence: TGTGCCAGCAGCTTAGCGTTCGATCAGCCCCAGCATTTT.

This clonotype was detected only a few times. As DNA, the CDR3 is TGCAGTGCCCCGTTGGGGTGGGACACTGAAGCTTTCTTT. Amino acid sequence: CSAPLGWDTEAFF. The chain joins TRBV20-1 to TRBJ1-1; no reliable D call. The CDR3 totals 13 residues. Germline CDR1 DFQATT, CDR2 SNEGSKA (reference sequence). V was shortened by 6 bases and J by 3 bases, with 14 bases between the two germline ends.

This clonotype was seen ten or more times. The rearrangement uses TRBV20-1 and TRBJ1-1, with D possibly being TRBD1 (5 bases). The germline gives CDR1 DFQATT, CDR2 SNEGSKA (reference sequence). The CDR3 contains 17 residues. V dropped 0 bases and J dropped 13 bases, with 30 bases sitting between them. CDR3 DNA: TGCAGTGCTAGAGATGGCAGCGGGACTCGGGGAAGCTTTTGGGTTTTCTTT. This codes for CSARDGSGTRGSFWVFF.

This clonotype was seen many times. This chain links TRBV12-3 or TRBV12-4 with TRBJ2-2; 10 nucleotides agree with TRBD1. The CDR3 spans 15 residues. V shed 6 bases, J shed 5 bases, and the junction held 6 bases outside the gene matches. The CDR3 here is CASRFRDRGTGELFF. CDR3 coding DNA: TGTGCCAGCAGATTCCGGGACAGGGGTACCGGGGAGCTGTTTTTT.

This clonotype was seen many times. The V call is TRBV20-1, the J call TRBJ2-5; the match to TRBD2 covers 11 bases. The CDR3 is made up of 15 amino acids. Looked up from germline, CDR1 is DFQATT and CDR2 is SNEGSKA (reference sequence). V lost 3 bases to trimming and J lost 2 bases; unmatched junction nucleotides: 5. CDR3 sequence reads: CSASRLAGPQETQYF. CDR3 in DNA: TGCAGTGCTAGTAGACTAGCGGGGCCACAAGAGACCCAGTACTTC.

This clonotype was seen many times. The rearrangement links TRBV12-5 to TRBJ2-7; D may be TRBD1 (6 bases). This CDR3 region has 15 residues. Germline V lookup: CDR1 LGHNT, CDR2 FRNRAP. V gave up 5 bases and J gave up 2 bases, with 16 bases separating them. The CDR3 DNA is TGTGCTAGTGGTCCATATCAGGGGAAGACCTACGAGCAGTACTTC. Protein product: CASGPYQGKTYEQYF.

This clonotype was observed at least ten times. The chain joins TRBV20-1 to TRBJ2-3; TRBD2 matches at 7 bases. Germline trimming cut 2 bases from V and 5 bases from J; bases unmatched to any gene: 13. The CDR3 spans 16 residues. Per the germline V gene, CDR1 is DFQATT and CDR2 is SNEGSKA (reference sequence). CDR3 in DNA: TGCAGTGCTAGATCTGGGCTAGGACTAGTACAAGATACGCAGTATTTT. Translated: CSARSGLGLVQDTQYF.